This T cell receptor (beta chain) was captured in a study of T cells and copy number aberrations in small-cell lung cancer. The germline V gene encodes CDR1 LNHDA and CDR2 SQIVND (reference sequence). The CDR3 runs to 14 residues. With 6 bases clipped from V and 7 bases from J, the junction kept 8 bases outside the gene matches. Whole-study findings and limits: Higher copy number aberration burden correlated negatively with tumor T-cell density, richness and clonality. Between about 75-97.7% of clones were confined to one tumor region.

This clone has more than one count but fewer than ten. The antigen remains undetermined. Data came from immunoSEQ multiplex PCR; TCRdb stores just in-frame clones and leaves some out. The table includes about 370 clones, 90% detected once. Sequenced: tumor tissue. The source is a man between 65 and 85 years old with small cell lung cancer. The rearrangement joins TRBV19 to TRBJ1-4, with TRBD1 matching over 7 bases. The CDR3 is CASRDRHGGEKLFF. CDR3 DNA: TGTGCCAGTAGGGACAGGCACGGGGGTGAAAAACTGTTTTTT.